This TCR beta chain derives from a study of blood T cell repertoires in COVID-19 (TCRdb year 2020). Some background on the complete study: Samples covering the acute and convalescent phases of COVID-19 were provided by collaborators in the United States, Italy and Spain. The repertoires were released in a freely available public database meant as a resource for research on the immune response to SARS-CoV-2. The dataset comprised deeply sampled blood TCRbeta repertoires from subjects exposed to, actively infected with, or recovered from COVID-19. Samples were obtained from the ongoing ImmuneRACE study (first 160 participants) and from 950 to 1,500 subjects provided by 6 global collaborators. Where HLA class I and class II types were available, the types were taken from metadata supplied by the sample provider, not from assay-based typing. A de-identified subject ID, COVID-19 status, age in years and sex were almost always included in the sample metadata. The prospective study material was composed of cDNA or gDNA derived from T cells, B-cell-depleted T cells, or PBMCs. General conclusions and limits of the study: How much clinical and demographic metadata was included differed by source and by participant, and the metadata was provided uncurated.

The immunoSEQ Assay, a bias-controlled multiplex PCR, was used to amplify TCRbeta CDR3 regions from genomic DNA. The study's processing was this. Nucleated cell counts per sample were estimated from amplification of reference gene primers within the assay. To quantify the absolute abundance of each unique TCRbeta CDR3 rearrangement, sequence reads were collapsed and filtered. Productive Simpson clonality was computed per sample as the square root of Simpson's diversity index over productive rearrangements. In TCRdb, the immuneACCESS table is reduced to in-frame sequences with V and J assigned. These tables do not hold every clone; where another copy was compared, an unresolved V gene accounts for under half, and the others remain unexplained. V and J calls and clone size are as listed in that table; D and trimming were resolved from the DNA. This sample gives fewer than 350,000 clones in total; roughly 87% of them show up just once. Around 10% of the sample belongs to the ten largest clones.

One collaborating source in Seattle enrolled patients while the patients were actively infected and followed the patients over time throughout the course of disease. The collaborating institutions used their own protocols to collect whole blood in K2EDTA tubes. For TCRbeta analysis, collaborators shipped samples in one of three forms: frozen whole blood, isolated PBMCs, or DNA extracted from either of those sample types. In its sample, this clone was seen a few times. Its antigen is currently not known. No base quality values were provided; no much bigger clone lies one nucleotide off. After removal of 1 base from V and 2 bases from J, the junction retains 1 base not matched to a gene. From cysteine to phenylalanine, the CDR3 is 15 amino acids long. Only the CDR3 portion is preserved as DNA: 45 bases, with reading frame beginning at the first base. Looking up the germline V gene (reference sequence) yields CDR1 LNHDA and CDR2 SQIVND.

The chain is assembled from TRBV19 and TRBJ2-3; 9 nucleotides in the junction match TRBD2. Source material: peripheral blood. This sequence was found in a man between 25 and 39 years old with COVID-19, enrolled during active disease. The nucleotides read TGTGCCAGTAGTATAGGCGGGAGGGCCACAGATACGCAGTATTTT. Its protein reads: CASSIGGRATDTQYF.